These 4 T cell receptor beta chains originate from one sample sequenced in a study of a mutant IDH1 vaccine in newly diagnosed glioma (dated by TCRdb to 2020 to 2022). The intended sense of this specimen's time point label: week 23, last vaccination. A 20-mer mutant IDH1 peptide at 300 micrograms in Montanide made up each vaccine dose, which was injected subcutaneously together with topical imiquimod. Which antigens these TCRs recognize remains unknown. The method behind the library was the immunoSEQ multiplex PCR assay. In TCRdb, the immuneACCESS table is reduced to in-frame sequences with V and J assigned. These tables do not hold every clone; where another copy was compared, an unresolved V gene accounts for under half, and the others remain unexplained. The sample table lists tens of thousands of clones, about 78% of them with a count of one. The ten largest make up about 6.3% of the sample.

The sequencing here drew on PBMCs, taken from a glioma patient whose treatment included an IDH1 peptide vaccine. These receptors originate from a woman aged 40 to 50 with glioma. Some clones in this sample may be carry-over from other donors' samples.

The CDR3, as DNA: TGTGCCAGCAGTCCCCGGTTAAGGGAGACCCAGTACTTC. Its translation: CASSPRLRETQYF. The genes are TRBV27 and TRBJ2-5; the D is unclear. V dropped 5 bases and J dropped 5 bases, with 12 bases sitting between them. The length of the CDR3 is 13 residues. From germline, CDR1 is MNHEY and CDR2 SMNVEV (reference sequence).

The chain is built from TRBV7-8 and TRBJ1-6, with D tentatively TRBD1 (5 bases). This CDR3 contains 13 residues. Per the germline V gene, CDR1 is SGHVS and CDR2 is FQNEAQ. Trimming removed 1 base at V and 7 bases at J, with 5 bases between. The CDR3 is CASSLGTNSPLHF. The CDR3 DNA reads as TGTGCCAGCAGCTTAGGGACAAATTCACCCCTCCACTTT.

J is TRBJ2-7 and V is TRBV7-9, with 9 bases identical to TRBD1. This CDR3 has 15 residues. Germline V gives CDR1 SEHNR, CDR2 FQNEAQ (reference sequence). V dropped 5 bases and J dropped 6; count of bases not matched to a gene: 11. CDR3 residues: CASSGTGTGIPEQYF. CDR3 DNA sequence: TGTGCCAGCAGCGGCACCGGGACAGGGATTCCCGAGCAGTACTTC. Looking up the rest from reference TRBV7-9 and TRBJ2-7 gives the full variable domain: DTGVSQNPRHKITKRGQNVTFRCDPISEHNRLYWYRQTLGQGPEFLTYFQNEAQLEKSRLLSDRFSAERPKGSFSTLEIQRTEQGDSAMYLCASSGTGTGIPEQYFGPGTRLTVT.

This chain connects TRBV6-6 to TRBJ2-1; D not certain. Looked up from germline, CDR1 is MNHNY and CDR2 is SVGAGI (reference sequence). Between the trimmed V and J ends, which lost 7 bases and 7 bases, there was a span of 14 bases. This CDR3 region has 13 residues. CDR3 nucleotides: TGTGCCAGCATGTCGGACCCGCCGAATGAGCAGTTCTTC. Its translation: CASMSDPPNEQFF.